A selection of T cell receptor beta chains follows, all from one sample in a study of blood T cell repertoires in COVID-19. TCRdb keeps only in-frame clones here, not all; method: immunoSEQ multiplex PCR. The table includes fewer than 65,000 clones, over 90% detected once. The specimen was peripheral blood. These receptors were collected from a man in his fifties or sixties with acute or convalescent COVID-19. Each CDR3 is given with its conserved first and last residue. D genes are given only for firm matches.

cdr3_nt | cdr3_aa | j_call | v_call | d_call
TGTGCCAGCTCCATGGAGCGGGCGAACACCGGGGAGCTGTTTTTT | CASSMERANTGELFF | TRBJ2-2 | TRBV18 | .
TGTGCCAGCAGCACTCCGACAGATCCTAACTATGGCTACACCTTC | CASSTPTDPNYGYTF | TRBJ1-2 | TRBV7-9 | .
TGCGCCAGCAGCCCCCTAGCGGGAGGGGAAGATACGCAGTATTTT | CASSPLAGGEDTQYF | TRBJ2-3 | TRBV5-1 | TRBD2
TGTGCCAGCAGTTTTCCCGGGACTAGCGCCAGGGGTGAGCAGTTCTTC | CASSFPGTSARGEQFF | TRBJ2-1 | TRBV27 | TRBD2
TGTGCCAGCAGTTTATTGGGCGGGAGGTTAGGCACCGGGGAGCTGTTTTTT | CASSLLGGRLGTGELFF | TRBJ2-2 | TRBV27 | TRBD2
TGTGCCAGCAGCTGGAACACCGGGGAGCTGTTTTTT | CASSWNTGELFF | TRBJ2-2 | TRBV25-1 | .
TGTGCCAGCAGTTACGCCGCGACAGGGGGCAGCTATGGCTACACCTTC | CASSYAATGGSYGYTF | TRBJ1-2 | TRBV6-5 | TRBD1
TGTGCCACCAGTGGAAGATCTAGCGGGAGTAGCTATGAGCAGTTCTTC | CATSGRSSGSSYEQFF | TRBJ2-1 | TRBV24-1 | TRBD2
TGCGCCAGCAGCTTGGAAGGCGGACGGGAGAACACTGAAGCTTTCTTT | CASSLEGGRENTEAFF | TRBJ1-1 | TRBV5-1 | .
TGTGCCAGCACCCCGGGACACTCCTACGAGCAGTACTTC | CASTPGHSYEQYF | TRBJ2-7 | TRBV12-3/TRBV12-4 | .
TGTGCCAGCAGCTTAGCGGGGAGCGGAGGAAAAACCTTC | CASSLAGSGGKTF | TRBJ1-2 | TRBV7-2 | .
TGTGCCACCAGTGATATGGCTAGCGGGAGTCGGAATGAGCAGTTCTTC | CATSDMASGSRNEQFF | TRBJ2-1 | TRBV24-1 | TRBD2